The T cell receptor (beta chain) described here comes from a study of blood T cell repertoires in COVID-19. For the study at large: The origin of the acute and convalescent COVID-19 samples was the United States, Italy and Spain.

The CDR3 covers 13 residues. After removal of 7 bases from V and 5 bases from J, the junction contained 3 bases not matched to a gene. Germline V gene lookup returns CDR1 MNHEY and CDR2 SMNVEV (reference sequence). Sequenced by immunoSEQ multiplex PCR; TCRdb stores in-frame clones only, minus some. The sample includes approximately 290,000 clones, roughly 84% of them seen just once. The sequenced sample consisted of peripheral blood. The chain links TRBV27 to TRBJ2-1; 9 bases are shared with TRBD2. The receptor was isolated from a person between 70 and 80 years old with COVID-19, enrolled during active disease. The CDR3 sequence is CASKSSGDNEQFF. The CDR3 DNA is TGTGCCAGCAAATCTAGCGGGGACAATGAGCAGTTCTTC.